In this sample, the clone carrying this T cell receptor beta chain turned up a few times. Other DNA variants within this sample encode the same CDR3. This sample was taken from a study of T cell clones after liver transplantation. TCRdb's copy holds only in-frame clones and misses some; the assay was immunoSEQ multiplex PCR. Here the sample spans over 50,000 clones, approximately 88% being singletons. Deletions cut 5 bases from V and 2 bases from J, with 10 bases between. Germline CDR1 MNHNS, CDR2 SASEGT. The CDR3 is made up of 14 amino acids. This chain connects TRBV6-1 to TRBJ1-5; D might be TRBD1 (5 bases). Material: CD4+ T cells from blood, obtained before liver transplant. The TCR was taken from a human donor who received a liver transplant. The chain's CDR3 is CASSSSRGNQPQHF. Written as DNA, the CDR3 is TGTGCCAGCAGTTCTAGCAGGGGCAATCAGCCCCAGCATTTT.